The sequence of this T cell receptor (beta chain) was determined in a study of cytomegalovirus exposure and HLA in healthy donors. Regarding the study as a whole: TRBV6-2, TRBV6-3 and some other V segments were unresolvable in 87-base-pair reads.

13 Jbeta primers and 60 Vbeta primers were used for the PCR. Measured with immunoSEQ multiplex PCR; TCRdb has only the in-frame clones, and not every one. Among some 130,000 clones listed, about four fifths were seen once. For this clone: The antigen is not known.

The J segment lost 4 bases and the V segment lost 5 bases, leaving 9 bases of the junction unmatched. CDR3 length equals 16 residues. Germline V lookup: CDR1 SEHNR, CDR2 FQNEAQ (reference sequence). Sequencing was performed on PBMCs. The source is a man aged 30 to 39 in good health. The rearrangement joins TRBV7-9 to TRBJ2-3; 10 bases are shared with TRBD2. The CDR3 sequence is CASSPPLAGYSDTQYF. CDR3 DNA: TGTGCCAGCAGCCCACCACTAGCGGGATATTCAGATACGCAGTATTTT.